These T cell receptor beta chains were read from a single sample in a study of T cell responses to AZD1222 COVID-19 vaccine. Assay used: immunoSEQ multiplex PCR; TCRdb lists only in-frame clones, some missing. This sample yields approximately 150,000 clones, of which over 85% are seen a single time; over 1.5% belongs to the top ten. Sample: peripheral blood, taken on day 0 of AZD1222 vaccination. The receptors originated from an adult in good health. CDR3s include the opening cysteine and the closing phenylalanine or tryptophan. A D gene is named only where the DNA matches it firmly. Clone size is shown for a subset of rows, as once, few, many or a class of expanded clone.

J | D | size | V | DNA | CDR3
TRBJ1-4 | NA | NA | TRBV5-1 | TGCGCCAGCAGCTTGGGAGCATTCCTTAATGAAAAACTGTTTTTT | CASSLGAFLNEKLFF
TRBJ1-1 | NA | NA | TRBV12-3/TRBV12-4 | TGTGCCAGCAGTTTACGGCGGACCGAAGCTTTCTTT | CASSLRRTEAFF
TRBJ1-2 | NA | NA | TRBV13 | TGTGCCAGCAGCTTTGATAGACAGGCTCATATCTATGGCTACACCTTC | CASSFDRQAHIYGYTF
TRBJ1-1 | NA | once | TRBV15 | TGTGCCACCAGCAGCCGCCGGAGGGGGAACACTGAAGCTTTCTTT | CATSSRRRGNTEAFF
TRBJ1-2 | TRBD1 | NA | TRBV10-3 | TGTGCCATTTTTGACAGGGGGCGCGTCGGTGGCTATGGCTACACCTTC | CAIFDRGRVGGYGYTF
TRBJ2-3 | TRBD1 | NA | TRBV11-2 | TGTGCCAGCAGGCGGACAGGGGGAGCGCAGTATTTT | CASRRTGGAQYF
TRBJ2-4 | NA | NA | TRBV27 | TGTGCCAGCAGTTTATCCGCCCCCTGGCTATCCAAAAACATTCAGTACTTC | CASSLSAPWLSKNIQYF
TRBJ2-7 | NA | NA | TRBV27 | TGTGCCAGCAGGCCTCGGGTCGTCTCGCACGAGCAGTACTTC | CASRPRVVSHEQYF
TRBJ1-2 | TRBD1 | NA | TRBV5-5 | TGTGCCAGCAGCTTGCCAGGGGGCGAAGGCTACACCTTC | CASSLPGGEGYTF
TRBJ2-7 | TRBD2 | once | TRBV7-9 | TGTGCCAGCAGCCCTAGAGCGGGGGCTTCCTACGAGCAGTACTTC | CASSPRAGASYEQYF
TRBJ2-2 | NA | once | TRBV14 | TGTGCCAGCAGCTCTCGAAAACAGGGTTGGTCCGGGGAGCTGTTTTTT | CASSSRKQGWSGELFF
TRBJ1-1 | NA | NA | TRBV11-3 | TGTGCCAGCAGCTTAGATAGGCTGAACACTGAAGCTTTCTTT | CASSLDRLNTEAFF
TRBJ1-2 | NA | NA | TRBV5-6 | TGTGCCAGCAGCTTGGTGGGCGGAGGCTACACCTTC | CASSLVGGGYTF
TRBJ2-4 | NA | NA | TRBV2 | TGTGCCAGCAGTGACTCTTTTGGGGCCAAAAACATTCAGTACTTC | CASSDSFGAKNIQYF
TRBJ2-7 | NA | NA | TRBV7-6 | TGTGCCAGCAGCTCCCTCCCTGACGGTCCCTACGAGCAGTACTTC | CASSSLPDGPYEQYF